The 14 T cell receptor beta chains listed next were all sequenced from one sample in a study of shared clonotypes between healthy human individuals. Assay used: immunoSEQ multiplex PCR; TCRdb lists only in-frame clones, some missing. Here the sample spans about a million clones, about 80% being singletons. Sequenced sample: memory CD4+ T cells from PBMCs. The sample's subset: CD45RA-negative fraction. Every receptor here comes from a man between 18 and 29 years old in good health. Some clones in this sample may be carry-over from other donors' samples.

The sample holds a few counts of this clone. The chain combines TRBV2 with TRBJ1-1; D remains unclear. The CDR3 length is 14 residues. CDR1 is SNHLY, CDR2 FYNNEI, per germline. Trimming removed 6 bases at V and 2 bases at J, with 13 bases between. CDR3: CASRLATDNTEAFF. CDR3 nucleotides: TGTGCCAGCAGATTGGCGACTGACAACACTGAAGCTTTCTTT.

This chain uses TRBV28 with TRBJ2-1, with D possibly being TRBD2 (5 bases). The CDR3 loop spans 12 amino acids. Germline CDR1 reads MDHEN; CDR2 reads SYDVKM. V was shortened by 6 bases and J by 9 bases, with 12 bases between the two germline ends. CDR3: CASRHYAGEQFF. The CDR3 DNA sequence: TGTGCCAGCAGACACTACGCGGGTGAGCAGTTCTTC.

The CDR3 DNA reads as TGTGCCAGCAGTCCTACAAAAAGCGGGAGGGAGGCCTACGAGCAGTACTTC. This translates into CASSPTKSGREAYEQYF. This chain joins TRBV28 and TRBJ2-7; 10 bases match TRBD2. Per the germline V gene, CDR1 is MDHEN and CDR2 is SYDVKM. V dropped 5 bases and J dropped 2; count of bases not matched to a gene: 12. This CDR3 is 17 amino acids long.

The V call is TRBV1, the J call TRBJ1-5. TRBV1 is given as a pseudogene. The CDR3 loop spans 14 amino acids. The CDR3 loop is CTSSPTPSNQPQHF. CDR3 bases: TGCACCAGCAGCCCTACCCCAAGCAATCAGCCCCAGCATTTT.

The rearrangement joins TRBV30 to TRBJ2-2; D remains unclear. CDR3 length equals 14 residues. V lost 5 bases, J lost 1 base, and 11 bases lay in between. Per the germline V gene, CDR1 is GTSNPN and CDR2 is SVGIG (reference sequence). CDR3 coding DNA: TGTGCCTGGGGAGAGGTTGGGAACACCGGGGAGCTGTTTTTT. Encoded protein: CAWGEVGNTGELFF.

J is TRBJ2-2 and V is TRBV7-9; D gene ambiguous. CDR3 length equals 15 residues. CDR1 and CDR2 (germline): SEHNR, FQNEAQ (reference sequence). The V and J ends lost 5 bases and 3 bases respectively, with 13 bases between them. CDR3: CASSQKRKDTGELFF. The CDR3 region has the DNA TGTGCCAGCAGCCAAAAGAGGAAGGACACCGGGGAGCTGTTTTTT.

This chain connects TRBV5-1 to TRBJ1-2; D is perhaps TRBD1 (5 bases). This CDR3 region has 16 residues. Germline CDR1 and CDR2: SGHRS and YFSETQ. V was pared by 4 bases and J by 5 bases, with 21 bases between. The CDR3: CASSPGTLQTGYGYTF. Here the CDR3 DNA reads TGCGCCAGCAGCCCGGGGACGCTTCAAACCGGGTATGGCTACACCTTC.

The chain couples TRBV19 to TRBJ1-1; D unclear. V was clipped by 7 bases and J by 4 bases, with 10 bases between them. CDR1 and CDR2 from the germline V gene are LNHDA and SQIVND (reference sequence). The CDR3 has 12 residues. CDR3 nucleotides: TGTGCCAGTAAAAAACTCGGCACTGAAGCTTTCTTT. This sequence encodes CASKKLGTEAFF. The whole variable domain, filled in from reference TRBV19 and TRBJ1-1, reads DGGITQSPKYLFRKEGQNVTLSCEQNLNHDAMYWYRQDPGQGLRLIYYSQIVNDFQKGDIAEGYSVSREKKESFPLTVTSAQKNPTAFYLCASKKLGTEAFFGQGTRLTVV.

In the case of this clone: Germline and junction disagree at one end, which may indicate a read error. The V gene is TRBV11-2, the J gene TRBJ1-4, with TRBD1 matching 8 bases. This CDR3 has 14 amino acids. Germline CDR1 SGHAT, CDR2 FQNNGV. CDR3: CASSSGQEYEELFF. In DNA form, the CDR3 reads TGTGCCAGCAGCTCGGGACAGGAATATGAAGAACTGTTTTTT.

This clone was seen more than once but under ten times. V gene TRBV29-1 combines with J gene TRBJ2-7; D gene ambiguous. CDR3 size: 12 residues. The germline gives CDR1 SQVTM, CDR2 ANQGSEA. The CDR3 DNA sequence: TGCAGTGCCTCCAGGTCAGAATACGAGCAGTACTTC. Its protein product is CSASRSEYEQYF.

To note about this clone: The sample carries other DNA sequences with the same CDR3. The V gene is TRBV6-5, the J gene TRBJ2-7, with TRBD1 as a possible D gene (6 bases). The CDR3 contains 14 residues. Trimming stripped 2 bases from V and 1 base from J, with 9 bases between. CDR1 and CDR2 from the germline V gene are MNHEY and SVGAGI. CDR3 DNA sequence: TGTGCCAGCAGTTACGCGACAGGATCCTACGAGCAGTACTTC. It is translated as CASSYATGSYEQYF.

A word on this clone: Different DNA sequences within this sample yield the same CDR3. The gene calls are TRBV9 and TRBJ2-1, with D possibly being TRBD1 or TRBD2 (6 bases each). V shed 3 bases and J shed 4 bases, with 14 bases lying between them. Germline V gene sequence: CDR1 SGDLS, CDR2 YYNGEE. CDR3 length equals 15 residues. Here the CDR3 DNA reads TGTGCCAGCAGCGCGGAGGGGGACTTATACAATGAGCAGTTCTTC. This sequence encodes CASSAEGDLYNEQFF.

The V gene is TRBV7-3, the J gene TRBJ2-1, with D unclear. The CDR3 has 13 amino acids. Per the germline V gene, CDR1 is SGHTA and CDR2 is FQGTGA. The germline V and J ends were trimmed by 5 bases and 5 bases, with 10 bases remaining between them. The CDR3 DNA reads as TGTGCCAGCAGCCCCTCTAGAGACAATGAGCAGTTCTTC. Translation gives CASSPSRDNEQFF.

The CDR3 DNA follows: TGTGCCAGCAGTTTAGGTGACTCCAGATCCTACGAGCAGTACTTC. Translating it yields CASSLGDSRSYEQYF. The chain links TRBV28 to TRBJ2-7; no definite D call. The CDR3 extends over 15 amino acids. Germline lookup yields CDR1 MDHEN and CDR2 SYDVKM. V gave up 2 bases and J gave up 1 base, with 12 bases separating them.